The entry below describes one TCR beta chain. Its recognized antigen is unknown. The cohort was made up of 650 to 700 healthy bone marrow donors. At the time of sampling, all cohort members were nominally healthy, though unrecorded immune exposures were likely present. The donor tested CMV seropositive, placing the donor among the approximately 290 seropositive members of the cohort. Every donor gave a peripheral blood sample, and the peripheral blood mononuclear cells from that sample were used for TCR beta sequencing. The Qiagen DNeasy Blood Extraction Kit was used to extract genomic DNA from the blood cell samples. A distance of 11 bases separates the germline ends of V and J, which lose 4 bases and 1 base respectively. Reading the germline V gene (reference sequence) gives CDR1 MNHEY and CDR2 SMNVEV. The CDR3 contains 16 residues, cysteine and phenylalanine counted. The retained sequence is limited to the CDR3, 48 bases, with the frame set at the first base.

The data belong to a study of cytomegalovirus exposure and HLA in healthy donors listed by TCRdb under 2017. About the full investigation: An earlier analysis of 587 of the donors reported 250 to 300 Gb of sequence data and 90 million to 120 million unique TCR beta sequences obtained from around 180 million T cells. Class I and class II HLA loci were covered by the typing at four-digit resolution. The study aimed to test whether signatures of past pathogen exposure could be identified by cataloging public T cell receptors. Donor age, sex, ethnicity and CMV serostatus were collected together with the repertoire data. Among around 400 genotyped donors of the cohort, an average of around 240,000 unique TCR beta nucleotide sequences was sequenced per donor, of which 15% to 20% were non-productive. Every repertoire in the discovery cohort had been generated on one and the same sequencing platform. The genetic ancestry cluster associated with self-reported Caucasian donors included over 65% of the 300 to 400 genotyped donors. The study used immunosequencing to profile the T cell repertoires of several hundred subjects and linked those repertoires to cytomegalovirus serostatus. About five DR-DQ haplotypes were treated as single units for association and clustering because of strong linkage in the cohort. Typing coverage varied by locus: about 620-630 donors for A, B, C, DRB1 and DQB1; around 560 for DQA1; over 600 for DPA1; approximately 490 for DPB1. To predict cytomegalovirus infection status, the study combined high-throughput TCR immunosequencing, statistical association of individual TCRs with disease status, and machine learning. In a later genetic analysis, genome-wide SNP genotypes for about three fifths of the roughly 670 donors were used, and that subset was treated as a discovery cohort. To decide whether each TCR beta V gene segment behaved as functional or pseudogenic, an earlier analysis of 587 of the donors relied on high-throughput TCR beta sequencing. A later analysis re-examined previously published TCR beta repertoires from roughly 720 donors and added high-resolution HLA genotyping to investigate patterns of TCR occurrence. Along with the approximately 650-subject first cohort, a separate validation cohort of over a hundred different subjects was used. Roughly 300 gigabases of sequencing data and roughly 90 million unique TCR sequences were included in an early release covering over 600 HLA-typed donors. Rather than drawing on any new phenotypic data, the later analysis identified candidate immune exposures from TCR beta sequences and the way those sequences occurred across donors. The investigation overall reported the following: An earlier analysis of several hundred of the donors showed that most TCR beta V segments appeared in productive rearrangements either about 87% or about 30% of the time, which broadly matched IMGT annotations. Because the 87-base-pair reads could not distinguish some IMGT-functional V segments, including TRBV6-2 and TRBV6-3, those segments were excluded. In both the original and validation cohorts, the classifier was reported to diagnose cytomegalovirus status with high specificity and sensitivity. A few of the identified cytomegalovirus-associated TCR beta chains were confirmed in vitro to be specific for cytomegalovirus antigens. A later analysis found that most CMV-associated TCR beta chains appeared HLA-restricted, with HLA associations seemingly driven largely by CMV exposure. A further reported finding was that TCR beta sequences accurately predicted the HLA-A and HLA-B alleles for most subjects in the first cohort. In a later genetic analysis, a missense DCLRE1C variant was associated with V-gene and J-gene trimming of TCR beta chains, and the association was replicated in an independent cohort. According to a later genetic analysis, donors in an Asian-associated ancestry cluster had fewer N-insertions in productive TCRs than the roughly 700-donor mean. Across donors, most TCR sequences were observed very rarely, whereas some public TCRs were present in many individuals. A cluster of highly shared sequence variants was judged likely to be a technical artifact of the sequencing pipeline. The only immune exposure information available for the cohort was CMV serostatus. When HLA alleles, especially DR and DQ, strongly co-occurred, attributing TCR associations to individual alleles was difficult. According to a later analysis, TCR association rates differed among HLA loci, with DRB1 alleles showing the most associated TCRs and HLA-C alleles showing the fewest. Roughly 15 rarely observed V segments, including chromosome 9 orphons, were excluded from the earlier analysis of several hundred of the donors because counts were too low. Correlated functional status among segregating V segments might be attributable to linkage disequilibrium, but an unknown experimental factor could not be ruled out. Sequencing depth was assumed to be roughly uniform across donors in the presence/absence analyses, though that assumption may not hold. The authors suggested that the approach could potentially be extended to other disease states and immunological phenotypes. In a later analysis, HLA-associated TCR beta chains were found to be more clonally expanded and to have lower generation probabilities than equally common non-associated chains. A later analysis associated about 17,000 TCR beta sequences with specific HLA alleles at a false discovery rate of 0.05. In the study, some 160 TCR beta chains were listed as associated with cytomegalovirus. According to a later analysis, parvovirus B19, influenza, CMV and Epstein-Barr virus appeared linked to several top co-occurrence clusters. In this cohort, only TCR beta chains were sequenced, and detectable features were limited by the absence of alpha or paired-chain data. Because some donors lacked HLA typing at each locus, the association tests relied only on the typed subset.

The method was the immunoSEQ multiplex PCR assay. For the multiplex PCR, a mixture combining 60 forward primers for TCR Vbeta segments and 13 reverse primers for TCR Jbeta segments was used. A multiplex PCR assay on genomic DNA amplified the CDR3 region of rearranged TCR beta genes. On the Illumina HiSeq System, the amplified TCR beta libraries were sequenced as 87-base-pair reads. Processing in the source paper ran as follows. A later analysis counted around 72 million unique TCR beta chains across the 700 or so repertoires, and some 12 million of these chains were shared by at least two donors. Raw reads were error-corrected and collapsed into unique sequences by a nearest-neighbor algorithm in which closely related sequences were merged to remove PCR and sequencing errors. V, D and J gene segments were assigned by aligning CDR3 sequences to IMGT reference sequences. For a sequence to be retained, a match of at least six nucleotides was required to both a V gene segment and a J gene segment. Rearrangements were classified as productive when the CDR3 lacked stop codons and remained in frame with V and J, and all other rearrangements were classified as non-productive. CDR3 was defined by IMGT convention, running from the second conserved V-encoded cysteine to the conserved J-encoded phenylalanine. Sequences without an unambiguous match to a single V gene segment were excluded from the earlier analysis of a few hundred of the donors. An earlier analysis of some 500 of the donors classified V segments as functional when productive rearrangements were above 56.7% and as segregating when the standard deviation between donors was above 5%. A statistical classification framework was built for diagnosing cytomegalovirus status from the catalog of TCR beta chain sequences. A later analysis assigned V and J genes by comparing TCR nucleotide sequences with IMGT/GENE-DB human TR gene sequences. The TCRdist pipeline was used in a later analysis to assign CDR3 sequences and most-parsimonious VDJ recombination scenarios. In a later analysis, each TCR beta chain was defined by its CDR3 amino acid sequence together with its V-gene family, and reads lacking a unique V-gene family were excluded. A later analysis removed 592 highly shared, low-generation-probability nucleotide sequences to deal with suspected cross-contamination and a sequencing artifact. In a later analysis, a clonal expansion index for each public chain was calculated from normalized within-repertoire ranks of inferred template counts. A later analysis computed generation probabilities with a VDJ recombination model fitted to out-of-frame rearrangements, and checked the results against IGoR. In a later analysis, TCR-TCR, TCR-HLA and TCR-CMV co-occurrence was scored with hypergeometric tests, and a repertoire-size bias correction was applied to TCR pairs. To estimate false discovery rates, a later analysis permuted the HLA or CMV assignments 20 times. A later analysis grouped co-occurring TCRs with DBSCAN, adding TCRdist sequence similarity when clustering within HLA-allele-positive subsets. For co-occurrence clustering, repertoires with fewer than 30,000 or more than 120,000 public chains were excluded, along with roughly 5 repertoires with anomalous nucleotide sharing. TCRdb's version of the immuneACCESS table is confined to in-frame rearrangements and falls short of the full clone set. An unresolved V gene accounts for under half of the shortfall where checked; the remainder is of unknown origin. The V and J calls and clone size were taken over from that table, and D and trimming were inferred from the DNA. This sample's table lists 200,000 to 250,000 clones. The ten biggest clones cover around 0.95% of the sample.

Sequencing was done on a sample of PBMCs. The chain is made from TRBV27 and TRBJ1-6, with the D segment identity uncertain. This TCR came from a woman in her 30s in good health and CMV-seropositive. The CDR3 reads CASSSDGRSYNSPLHF. The DNA reads TGTGCCAGCAGTTCGGATGGGAGATCCTATAATTCACCCCTCCACTTT.